This TCR beta chain was profiled in a study of blood T cell repertoires in COVID-19. Study-level information: Whether acute or convalescent, the COVID-19 samples came from the United States, Italy and Spain. The analysed material was cDNA or gDNA that came from T cells, B-cell-depleted T cells, or PBMCs.

Per the authors' pipeline: How many nucleated cells were present was estimated from reference gene primer amplification. TCRdb keeps only in-frame clones here, not all; method: immunoSEQ multiplex PCR. The V and J calls and clone size were taken over from that table, and D and trimming were inferred from the DNA. Among about 76,000 clones listed, 75% to 90% were seen once. This CDR3 comprises 15 residues. From germline, CDR1 is SGHVS and CDR2 FNYEAQ. The ends were cut back, 4 bases at V and 4 bases at J, with 15 bases in the middle. This clonotype was sampled from a human donor in a cohort sampled during active COVID-19. Source material: peripheral blood. The chain couples TRBV7-6 to TRBJ2-3; a possible D gene is TRBD2 (5 bases). This CDR3 reads CASSSSVGRADTQYF. The CDR3 bases are TGTGCCAGCAGCTCGTCAGTGGGGAGAGCAGATACGCAGTATTTT. The variable domain in full, completed from reference TRBV7-6 and TRBJ2-3, reads GAGVSQSPRYKVTKRGQDVALRCDPISGHVSLYWYRQALGQGPEFLTYFNYEAQQDKSGLPNDRFSAERPEGSISTLTIQRTEQRDSAMYRCASSSSVGRADTQYFGPGTRLTVL.